These T cell receptor beta chains were read from a single sample in a study of control samples from healthy donors and cancer patients. Assay used: immunoSEQ multiplex PCR; TCRdb lists only in-frame clones, some missing. The repertoire consists of about 130,000 clones, with just under 95% occurring once and the leading ten covering approximately 15%. The material sequenced was PBMCs. These receptors came from a man in his sixties with colorectal cancer. CDR3s include the opening cysteine and the closing phenylalanine or tryptophan. Fields, in order: CDR3 DNA, CDR3 protein, J gene, V gene, D gene, clone size. D genes are given only for firm matches. Not every row has a clone size; where given, it reads once, few, many or a size class.

TGTGCCACCAGTGACCTGACTAGTTCAGGGGAGCAGTTCTTC CATSDLTSSGEQFF TRBJ2-1 TRBV24-1 . .
TGCGCCAGCAGCCAAGCTAACGGTGAGCAGTTCTTC CASSQANGEQFF TRBJ2-1 TRBV4-1 . .
TGTGCCAGCAGCTTAGGAGGACAGGGGGTAAAGGAAAAACTGTTTTTT CASSLGGQGVKEKLFF TRBJ1-4 TRBV7-6 TRBD1 .
TGTGCCATCAGTGAGTCAGGGACCTCCTCCTACGAGCAGTACTTC CAISESGTSSYEQYF TRBJ2-7 TRBV10-3 . .
TGTGCCAGCAGCCCAAGGGGTACAGATACGCAGTATTTT CASSPRGTDTQYF TRBJ2-3 TRBV9 . .
TGTGCCAGCAGCTTGGCGGGACTAGCGGGGGGAGGGACAGATACGCAGTATTTT CASSLAGLAGGGTDTQYF TRBJ2-3 TRBV5-4 TRBD2 .
TGCGCCAGCAGCCTAGGACAGGGCGTGTCGGGCTACACCTTC CASSLGQGVSGYTF TRBJ1-2 TRBV4-1 TRBD1 .
TGTGCCAGCACCGCGGAGACGAATCAGCCCCAGCATTTT CASTAETNQPQHF TRBJ1-5 TRBV2 . .
TGTGCCAGCAGACCTGACAGGGGGCTTGAAGCTTTCTTT CASRPDRGLEAFF TRBJ1-1 TRBV6-5 TRBD1 .
TGTGCCAGCAGCTTGCAGGGGGCGAACACTGAAGCTTTCTTT CASSLQGANTEAFF TRBJ1-1 TRBV11-2 TRBD1 .
TGCGCCAGCAGCTTGCAAGGTTATAATTCACCCCTCCACTTT CASSLQGYNSPLHF TRBJ1-6 TRBV5-1 . .
TGTGCCAGCAGCCTTAGCGGGCAAGGACTTCAGTACTTC CASSLSGQGLQYF TRBJ2-4 TRBV7-2 TRBD2 .
TGTGCCAGCCGACGGGGCGGACCGGGGCAAGGCGAGCAGTACTTC CASRRGGPGQGEQYF TRBJ2-7 TRBV2 . .
TGCAGCGTAGCGACAGGGGGTAGCACAGATACGCAGTATTTT CSVATGGSTDTQYF TRBJ2-3 TRBV29-1 TRBD1 .
TGTGCCAGCAGCTTAGTGGTAGTGAGTCAGCCCCAGCATTTT CASSLVVVSQPQHF TRBJ1-5 TRBV11-2 . .
TGTGCCAGCAGCCGACAGGGTCCGACTGAAGCTTTCTTT CASSRQGPTEAFF TRBJ1-1 TRBV27 TRBD1 .
TGTGCCAGCAGCGTAGTTGGCCTAACGAGCGGGGGGACAGATACGCAGTATTTT CASSVVGLTSGGTDTQYF TRBJ2-3 TRBV9 TRBD2 .
TGTGCCAGCAGTGTAGCCGGGGGGGGCTGGGAGACCCAGTACTTC CASSVAGGGWETQYF TRBJ2-5 TRBV6-1 TRBD2 .
TGTGCCAGCAGCTTGGGTTTCCAAGAGACCCAGTACTTC CASSLGFQETQYF TRBJ2-5 TRBV11-2 . .
TGTGCCAGCAGAGCCAGCAGGACAGGAAGTACCTACGAGCAGTACTTC CASRASRTGSTYEQYF TRBJ2-7 TRBV2 TRBD1 .
TGCAGTGCTAGTGGGGGACAGGGGACCGACGGGGAGCTGTTTTTT CSASGGQGTDGELFF TRBJ2-2 TRBV20-1 TRBD1 .
TGTGCCAGTAGTCCGACTAGCGGGGGAGGGGATACGCAGTATTTT CASSPTSGGGDTQYF TRBJ2-3 TRBV19 TRBD2 .
TGTGCCAGCAGTGAACAAAGGGTTGTTACTGGAAACACCATATATTTT CASSEQRVVTGNTIYF TRBJ1-3 TRBV6-1 . .
TGTGCCAGCAGTTCGGGGACTCCCTCCTACGAGCAGTACTTC CASSSGTPSYEQYF TRBJ2-7 TRBV6-6 . .
TGTGCCAGCAGCTTAATATCCTCCCTTAACACCATATATTTT CASSLISSLNTIYF TRBJ1-3 TRBV7-2 . .
TGTGCCAGCAGAGACGGTGGTGCGGGCACTGAAGCTTTCTTT CASRDGGAGTEAFF TRBJ1-1 TRBV6-5 . .
TGCGCCAGCAGCCAAGAAGGGGCGGGGAGCTCCTACAATGAGCAGTTCTTC CASSQEGAGSSYNEQFF TRBJ2-1 TRBV4-3 . once
TGCGCCAGCAGCTTGGGAAGGGACAGACACTATGGCTACACCTTC CASSLGRDRHYGYTF TRBJ1-2 TRBV5-1 TRBD1 .
TGTGCCAGCAGCCCCTCCCCAGGGGAGGGTGGCTACACCTTC CASSPSPGEGGYTF TRBJ1-2 TRBV27 . .
TGCGCCAGCAGCGTGACAGGGGTCGGGGAAAAACTGTTTTTT CASSVTGVGEKLFF TRBJ1-4 TRBV5-1 TRBD1 .
TGCGCCAGCAGCTTGATAGGGGAGAACACTGAAGCTTTCTTT CASSLIGENTEAFF TRBJ1-1 TRBV5-1 . .
TGTGCCACCAGTGATTTAGCTGACAGGGCCAAAGACTACGAGCAGTACTTC CATSDLADRAKDYEQYF TRBJ2-7 TRBV24-1 TRBD1 .
TGTGCCAGCACCCCGCGTCTTAACACCGGGGAGCTGTTTTTT CASTPRLNTGELFF TRBJ2-2 TRBV5-6 . .
TGTGCCAGCAGCCAAACAGGGAGTGGTGAAAAACTGTTTTTT CASSQTGSGEKLFF TRBJ1-4 TRBV14 . .